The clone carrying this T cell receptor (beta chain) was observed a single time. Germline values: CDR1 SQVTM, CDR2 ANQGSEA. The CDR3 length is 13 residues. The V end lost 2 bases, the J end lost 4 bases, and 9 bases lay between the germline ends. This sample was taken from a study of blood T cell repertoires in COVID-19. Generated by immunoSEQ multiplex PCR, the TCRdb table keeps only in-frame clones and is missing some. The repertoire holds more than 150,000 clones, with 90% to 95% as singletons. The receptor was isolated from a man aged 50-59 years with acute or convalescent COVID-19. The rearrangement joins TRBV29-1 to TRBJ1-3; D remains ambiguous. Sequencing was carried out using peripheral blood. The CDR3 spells CSVEPQTGNTIYF. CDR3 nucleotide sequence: TGCAGCGTTGAACCACAGACAGGAAACACCATATATTTT.